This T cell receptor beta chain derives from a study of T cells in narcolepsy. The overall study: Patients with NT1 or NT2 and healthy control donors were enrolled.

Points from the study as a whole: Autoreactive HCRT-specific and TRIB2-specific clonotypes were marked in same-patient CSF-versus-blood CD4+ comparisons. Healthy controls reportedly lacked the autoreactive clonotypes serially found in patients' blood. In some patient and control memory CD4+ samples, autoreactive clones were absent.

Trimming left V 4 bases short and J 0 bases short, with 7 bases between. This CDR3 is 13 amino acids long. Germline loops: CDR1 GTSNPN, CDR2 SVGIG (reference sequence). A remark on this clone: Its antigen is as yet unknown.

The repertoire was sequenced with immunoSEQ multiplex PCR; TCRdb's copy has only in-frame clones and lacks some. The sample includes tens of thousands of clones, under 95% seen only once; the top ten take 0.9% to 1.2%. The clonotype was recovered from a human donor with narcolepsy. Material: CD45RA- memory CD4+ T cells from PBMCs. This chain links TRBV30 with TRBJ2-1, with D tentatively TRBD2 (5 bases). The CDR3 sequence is CAWNRGSYNEQFF. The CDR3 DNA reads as TGTGCCTGGAATCGGGGCTCCTACAATGAGCAGTTCTTC.